This T cell receptor beta chain is drawn from a study of early T cells in non-severe SARS-CoV-2 infection (dated by TCRdb to the early 2020s). With respect to the entire study: Because TCR sequencing was done on bulk RNA from unsorted whole blood, the alpha and beta chains could not be paired. The study at large found these results: VDJdb matching was skewed toward anti-spike CD8 responses, so virus-specific expansions were likely underestimated and private and CD4 specificities were missed.

This clonotype was seen repeatedly, ten times or more. The antigen it recognizes is unknown. The sample holds no much larger clone one base away, and base qualities are not on file. The method behind the library was 5' RACE. TCRdb records NextSeq 500 as the sequencer. Unique molecular identifiers were attached to individual cDNA molecules in the TCR library protocol so that sequencing error and PCR bias could be corrected. Both TCR alpha and beta chains were sequenced, and tight co-correlation was observed between alpha and beta sequence abundances in each sample. The original methods were these. Decombinator V4 was used to perform V gene, J gene and CDR3 annotation of TCR sequences. TCRs were defined as expanded if a significant change between any two time points was detected under a Poisson model with p below 0.0001. TCR abundances were normalised to the total number of TCRs sequenced per sample and were expressed as counts per million. TRAV1-2 paired with TRAJ12, TRAJ20 or TRAJ33 defined MAIT TCRs, while TRAV10 paired with TRAJ18 defined iNKT TCRs. VDJdb, accessed on 1 November 2021, was searched for TCRs annotated for CMV, EBV and SARS-CoV-2, and TCRs annotated for more than one antigen were excluded. TCRdb reanalyzed the raw reads on its own, using fastp at Q25 for trimming and MiXCR for clone calling, and kept in-frame beta chains. Each entry is one CDR3 protein sequence, shown with its most common DNA and genes. The V and J calls and clone size are TCRdb's, not the authors'. The sample records some 96,000 distinct CDR3 sequences, under 15% of which are singletons. The biggest ten clones account for around 2.4% of the sample.

From the cysteine up to the phenylalanine, the CDR3 has a length of 14 residues. The only DNA kept is the CDR3, 42 bases in frame from the first base. V is trimmed back by 3 bases and J by 1 base, and the junction contains 0 bases that no gene match accounts for. Based on the germline V gene (reference sequence), the CDR1 and CDR2 sequences are LNHNV and YYDKDF. A case-control design nested within a healthcare worker cohort in London, UK, was used, with weekly nasopharyngeal swab PCR tests and blood sampling performed. Healthcare workers were recruited during the week of the UK lockdown, between 23 and 31 March 2020, and followed weekly for up to roughly 16 weeks.

The chain is encoded by TRBV15 joined to TRBJ1-1, with 9 bases matching TRBD1. The TCR originated in an adult who was a healthcare worker with PCR-confirmed SARS-CoV-2 infection or an uninfected control (not recorded which). Sequencing was performed on whole blood. The CDR3 has the sequence CATSRDRGNTEAFF. The sequence in DNA is TGTGCCACCAGCAGGGACAGGGGGAACACTGAAGCTTTCTTT.